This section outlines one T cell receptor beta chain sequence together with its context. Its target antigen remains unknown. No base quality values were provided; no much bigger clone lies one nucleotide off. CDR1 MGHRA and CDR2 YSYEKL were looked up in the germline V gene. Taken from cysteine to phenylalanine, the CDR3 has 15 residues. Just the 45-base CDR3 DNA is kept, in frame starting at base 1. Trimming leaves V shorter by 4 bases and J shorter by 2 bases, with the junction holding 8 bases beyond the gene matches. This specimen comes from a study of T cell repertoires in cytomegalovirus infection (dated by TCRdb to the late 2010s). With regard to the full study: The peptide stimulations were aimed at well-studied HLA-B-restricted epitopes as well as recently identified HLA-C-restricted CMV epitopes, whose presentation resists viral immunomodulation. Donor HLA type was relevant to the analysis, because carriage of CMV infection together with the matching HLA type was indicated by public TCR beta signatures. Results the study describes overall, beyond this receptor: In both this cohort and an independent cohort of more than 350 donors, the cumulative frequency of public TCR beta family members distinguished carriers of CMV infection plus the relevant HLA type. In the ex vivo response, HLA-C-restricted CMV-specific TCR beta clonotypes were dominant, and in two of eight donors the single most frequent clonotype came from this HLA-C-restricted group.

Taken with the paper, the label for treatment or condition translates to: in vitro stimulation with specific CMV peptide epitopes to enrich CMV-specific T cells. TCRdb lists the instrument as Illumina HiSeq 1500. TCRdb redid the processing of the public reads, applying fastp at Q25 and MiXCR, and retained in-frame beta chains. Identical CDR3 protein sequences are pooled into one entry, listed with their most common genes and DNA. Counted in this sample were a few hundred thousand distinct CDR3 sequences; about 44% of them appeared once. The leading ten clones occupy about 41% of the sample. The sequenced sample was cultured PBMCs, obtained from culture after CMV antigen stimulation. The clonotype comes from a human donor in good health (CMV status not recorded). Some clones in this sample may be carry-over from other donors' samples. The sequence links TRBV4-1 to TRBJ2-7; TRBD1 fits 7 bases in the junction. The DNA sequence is TGCGCCAGCAGCCCTCGCACCGGGACAGCCTACGAGCAGTACTTC. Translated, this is CASSPRTGTAYEQYF.